The clone carrying this T cell receptor (beta chain) was picked up a small number of times. Its antigen remains unknown. The CDR3 loop spans 18 amino acids. CDR1 SGHRS and CDR2 YFSETQ come from the germline V gene. This record belongs to a study of blood T cells in healthy people across ages. Findings of the study overall: PBMCs that were unsorted prevented a conclusive naive versus antigen-experienced comparison. Estimated diversity across one million T cells was deemed an underestimate.

Sample-barcoded 5' priming and a J-beta primer mix drove a second PCR of about 7 to 12 cycles. Every cDNA molecule carried a tag from a template-switch adaptor bearing 12 random nucleotides. CDR3-containing paired-end reads numbered at least 2.5 million in each sample. TCRdb processed the 5' RACE reads anew with MiXCR; each CDR3 protein has one entry. The data contain 600,000 or so distinct CDR3 sequences, 20% to 25% of them seen just once; the ten biggest clones take up roughly 3.6%. The chain employs TRBV5-1 and TRBJ2-5; TRBD2 aligns across 13 bases. The DNA end favors TRBJ2-7, so the J call may be wrong. The source is a man in his 70s in good health. The sequencing input was blood. The CDR3 here is CASSWGYTSGRARNEQYF. Here the CDR3 DNA reads TGCGCCAGCAGCTGGGGATATACTAGCGGGAGGGCCAGAAACGAGCAGTACTTC.